These 9 T cell receptor beta chains share one sample of origin, sequenced in a study of CD8 T cells in ankylosing spondylitis. TCRdb itself ran the 5' RACE reads through MiXCR, one entry per CDR3 protein. Among about 130,000 distinct CDR3 sequences, 6% to 8.5% were seen once, and the ten largest hold 9.5% to 15%. Sequencing was carried out using blood, either unsorted or a sorted T cell fraction (not recorded which). These TCRs come from a female donor with ankylosing spondylitis or in good health (not recorded which).

In this sample, this clonotype turned up many times. V and J are TRBV7-9 and TRBJ2-2; D call uncertain. Trimming removed 1 base at V and 13 bases at J, with 4 bases between. Germline V gene sequence: CDR1 SEHNR, CDR2 FQNEAQ (reference sequence). This CDR3 has 10 amino acids. The CDR3 bases are TGTGCCAGCAGCTTAGTAGGGCTGTTTTTT. Its protein product is CASSLVGLFF.

This clonotype was counted ten times or more. The gene calls are TRBV20-1 and TRBJ1-3; tentatively, D is TRBD1 (6 bases). The V end lost 8 bases, the J end lost 4 bases, and 12 bases lay between the germline ends. The V gene's germline CDR1 is DFQATT and CDR2 SNEGSKA (reference sequence). The CDR3 has 12 residues. CDR3 bases: TGCAGTTGGACAGCGACGGGAAACACCATATATTTT. Translated: CSWTATGNTIYF.

This clonotype has at least ten counts. The chain couples TRBV7-9 to TRBJ2-4; D perhaps matches TRBD2 (6 bases). Germline V gives CDR1 SEHNR, CDR2 FQNEAQ (reference sequence). This CDR3 contains 13 residues. V shed 5 bases and J shed 14 bases, with 19 bases lying between them. The DNA of the CDR3 is TGTGCCAGCAGCCCCCCGGGAGATAGCACCGAGTACTTC. Protein product: CASSPPGDSTEYF. The complete variable domain, with remaining parts taken from reference TRBV7-9 and TRBJ2-4, reads DTGVSQNPRHKITKRGQNVTFRCDPISEHNRLYWYRQTLGQGPEFLTYFQNEAQLEKSRLLSDRFSAERPKGSFSTLEIQRTEQGDSAMYLCASSPPGDSTEYFGAGTRLSVL.

Concerning this clonotype: A clone one base away is much larger, so this may be a read error. J is TRBJ2-7 and V is TRBV5-1, with 10 positions matching TRBD2. CDR1 is SGHRS, CDR2 YFSETQ, per germline. The length of the CDR3 is 15 residues. The CDR3 nucleotides are TGCGCCAGCAAGAGCTCACTAGCGGGGATCTACGAGCAGCACTTC. The encoded protein is CASKSSLAGIYEQHF.

In this sample, this clonotype turned up many times. J is TRBJ2-7 and V is TRBV5-5; 10 bases match TRBD1. This CDR3 comprises 16 residues. Germline V lookup: CDR1 SGHKS, CDR2 YYEKEE (reference sequence). The ends lost 2 bases at V and 6 bases at J; junction bases unmatched: 11. Written as DNA, the CDR3 is TGTGCCAGCAGCTTCCGGACGGGACAGGGGTCGTCCGAGCAGTACTTC. Its translation is CASSFRTGQGSSEQYF.

Many counts were recorded for this clonotype. The chain carries TRBV6-1 and TRBJ2-3; possible D gene TRBD2, 6 bases. The ends were cut back, 4 bases at V and 0 bases at J, with 11 bases in the middle. This CDR3 comprises 15 residues. Germline-derived CDR1 and CDR2 are MNHNS and SASEGT. The CDR3 spells CASSARGTSTDTQYF. DNA of the CDR3: TGTGCCAGCAGTGCGCGGGGCACTAGCACAGATACGCAGTATTTT.

This clonotype showed up many times. The gene calls are TRBV6-1 and TRBJ2-7; D perhaps matches TRBD2 (7 bases). V gave up 8 bases and J gave up 7 bases, with 24 bases separating them. This CDR3 spans 15 amino acids. Per germline, CDR1 MNHNS and CDR2 SASEGT. The DNA for the CDR3 is TGTGCCAGCCGGAGCGGGGTTGGGGGCCATCGGGAGCAGTACTTC. This translates into CASRSGVGGHREQYF.

This clonotype showed up just a few times. The V and J genes are TRBV5-1 and TRBJ2-1; 9 bases map to TRBD1. Per germline, CDR1 SGHRS and CDR2 YFSETQ. V lost 3 bases, J lost 7 bases, and 8 bases stayed unmatched. The CDR3 runs 15 residues. The CDR3 DNA sequence: TGCGCCAGCAGCTCTGCGGGACAGGGTTGGAATGAGCAGTTCTTC. Translated, it gives CASSSAGQGWNEQFF.

Ten or more counts support this clonotype. V usage is TRBV9 and J usage is TRBJ2-5; 10 bases agree with TRBD1. The CDR3 loop spans 14 amino acids. J was trimmed by 8 bases and V by 4 bases; bases with no gene match: 8. Germline CDR1 SGDLS, CDR2 YYNGEE. The CDR3 DNA follows: TGTGCCAGCAGCACTGGGACAGGGGAATACACCCAGTACTTC. It specifies CASSTGTGEYTQYF. The variable domain in full, with the rest retrieved from reference TRBV9 and TRBJ2-5, is DSGVTQTPKHLITATGQRVTLRCSPRSGDLSVYWYQQSLDQGLQFLIQYYNGEERAKGNILERFSAQQFPDLHSELNLSSLELGDSALYFCASSTGTGEYTQYFGPGTRLLVL.